This T cell receptor beta chain was recorded in a study of Ad26.COV2.S vaccination and SARS-CoV-2 variants. Treatment reported: around 19 received Ad26.COV2.S at low or high dose, single or two shots; 5 received placebo; per-sample allocation not given. Samples were taken on day 63 after the first vaccine or placebo injection. The CDR3 spans 18 residues. V shed 4 bases, J shed 4 bases, and the junction held 13 bases outside the gene matches. Germline-derived CDR1 and CDR2 are MGHRA and YSYEKL. Profiling relied on immunoSEQ multiplex PCR, and the TCRdb table lists in-frame clones only, not all of them. The sample has about 680,000 clones; more than 80% are singletons.

The sequence came from a person between 18 and 65 years old who received the Ad26.COV2.S COVID-19 vaccine or a placebo. This rearrangement joins TRBV4-1 to TRBJ2-1, with 10 positions matching TRBD1. The starting material was peripheral blood, obtained in a trial of Ad26.COV2.S vaccine versus placebo. CDR3 sequence reads: CASSLIGGQGLWYNEQFF. CDR3 nucleotide sequence: TGCGCCAGCAGCCTTATCGGGGGACAGGGGTTGTGGTACAATGAGCAGTTCTTC.